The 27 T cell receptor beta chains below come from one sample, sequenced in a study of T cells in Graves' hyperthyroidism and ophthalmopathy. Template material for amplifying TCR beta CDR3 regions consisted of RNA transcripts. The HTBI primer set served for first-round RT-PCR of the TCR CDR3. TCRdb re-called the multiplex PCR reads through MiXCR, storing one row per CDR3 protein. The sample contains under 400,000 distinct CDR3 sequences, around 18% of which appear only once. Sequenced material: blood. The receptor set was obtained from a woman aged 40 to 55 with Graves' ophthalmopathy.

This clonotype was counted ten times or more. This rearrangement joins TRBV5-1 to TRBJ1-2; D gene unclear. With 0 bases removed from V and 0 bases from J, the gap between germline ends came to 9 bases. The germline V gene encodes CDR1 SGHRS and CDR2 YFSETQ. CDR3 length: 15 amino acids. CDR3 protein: CASSLGPDPNYGYTF. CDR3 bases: TGCGCCAGCAGCTTGGGCCCTGACCCTAACTATGGCTACACCTTC.

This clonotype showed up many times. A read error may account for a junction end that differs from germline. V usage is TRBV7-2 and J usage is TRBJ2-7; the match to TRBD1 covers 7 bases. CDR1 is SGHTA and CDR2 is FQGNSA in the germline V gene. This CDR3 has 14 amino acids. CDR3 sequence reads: CASSHRGSVYGQYF. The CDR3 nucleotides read TGTGCCAGCAGCCACAGGGGAAGCGTCTACGGGCAGTACTTC.

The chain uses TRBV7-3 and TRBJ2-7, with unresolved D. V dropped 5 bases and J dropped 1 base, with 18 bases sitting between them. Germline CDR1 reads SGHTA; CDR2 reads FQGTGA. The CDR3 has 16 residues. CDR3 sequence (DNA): TGTGCCAGCAGCCCCGAAGGGAACCGGCGTTCCTACGAGCAGTACTTC. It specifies CASSPEGNRRSYEQYF.

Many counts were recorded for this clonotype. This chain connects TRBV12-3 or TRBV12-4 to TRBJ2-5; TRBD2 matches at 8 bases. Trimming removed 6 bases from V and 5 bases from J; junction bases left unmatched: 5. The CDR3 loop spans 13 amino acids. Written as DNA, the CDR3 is TGTGCCAGCAGAATAGCGGGACTGGAGACCCAGTACTTC. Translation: CASRIAGLETQYF.

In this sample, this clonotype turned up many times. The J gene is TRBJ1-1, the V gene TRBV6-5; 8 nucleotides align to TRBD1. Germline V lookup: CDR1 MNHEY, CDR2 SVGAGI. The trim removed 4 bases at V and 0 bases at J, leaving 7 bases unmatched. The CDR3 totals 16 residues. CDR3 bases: TGTGCCAGCAGTTCCCGGGCAGGGGGCCTGAACACTGAAGCTTTCTTT. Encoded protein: CASSSRAGGLNTEAFF.

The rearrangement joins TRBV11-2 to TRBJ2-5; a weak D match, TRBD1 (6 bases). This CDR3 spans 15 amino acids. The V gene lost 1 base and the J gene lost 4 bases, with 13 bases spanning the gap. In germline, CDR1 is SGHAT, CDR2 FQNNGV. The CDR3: CASSLGAQGGETQYF. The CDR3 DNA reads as TGTGCCAGCAGCTTAGGAGCACAGGGTGGAGAGACCCAGTACTTC.

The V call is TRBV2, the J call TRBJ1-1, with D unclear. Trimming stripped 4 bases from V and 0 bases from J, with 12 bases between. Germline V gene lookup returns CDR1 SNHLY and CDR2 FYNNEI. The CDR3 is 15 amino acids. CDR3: CASSGPGSMNTEAFF. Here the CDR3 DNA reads TGTGCCAGCAGTGGTCCGGGATCCATGAACACTGAAGCTTTCTTT.

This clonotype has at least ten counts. For the CDR3, the DNA is TGTGCCTGGACTACCCTCCAGGTGGAGGGGGCAGCTTTCTTT. Protein sequence: CAWTTLQVEGAAFF. This rearrangement joins TRBV30 to TRBJ1-1, with TRBD1 matching over 7 bases. Germline assignment: CDR1 GTSNPN and CDR2 SVGIG (reference sequence). CDR3 size: 14 residues. Germline trimming cut 4 bases from V and 10 bases from J; bases unmatched to any gene: 15.

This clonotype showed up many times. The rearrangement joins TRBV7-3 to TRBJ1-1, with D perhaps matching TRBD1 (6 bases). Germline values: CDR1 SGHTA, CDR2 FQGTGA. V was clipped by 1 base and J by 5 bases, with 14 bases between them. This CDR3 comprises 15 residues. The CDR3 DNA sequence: TGTGCCAGCAGCTTAAATCCAGGACAGAATACTGAAGCTTTCTTT. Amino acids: CASSLNPGQNTEAFF.

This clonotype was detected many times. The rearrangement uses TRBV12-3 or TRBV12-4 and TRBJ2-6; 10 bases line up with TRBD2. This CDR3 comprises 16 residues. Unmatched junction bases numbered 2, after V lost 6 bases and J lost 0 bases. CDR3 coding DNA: TGTGCCAGCAGGACTAGCGGGCGCTCTGGGGCCAACGTCCTGACTTTC. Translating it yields CASRTSGRSGANVLTF.

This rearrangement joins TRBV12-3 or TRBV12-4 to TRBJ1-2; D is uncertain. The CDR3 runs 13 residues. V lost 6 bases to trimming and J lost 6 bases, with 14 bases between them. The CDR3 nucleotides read TGTGCCAGCAGCAAACCGGCTAAGGATGGCTACACCTTC. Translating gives CASSKPAKDGYTF.

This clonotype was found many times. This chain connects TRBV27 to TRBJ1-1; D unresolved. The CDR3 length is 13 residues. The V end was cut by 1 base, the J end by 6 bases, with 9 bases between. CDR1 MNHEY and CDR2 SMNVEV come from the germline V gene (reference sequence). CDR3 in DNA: TGTGCCAGCAGTTTATGGGAATCGGCTGAAGCTTTCTTT. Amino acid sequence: CASSLWESAEAFF.

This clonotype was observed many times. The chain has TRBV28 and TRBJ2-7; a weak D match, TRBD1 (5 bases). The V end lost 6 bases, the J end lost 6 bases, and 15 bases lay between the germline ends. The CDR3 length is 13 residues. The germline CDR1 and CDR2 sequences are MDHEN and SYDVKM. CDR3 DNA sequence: TGTGCCAGCAGGGGCTCAGGAACAGGCGAGCAGTACTTC. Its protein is CASRGSGTGEQYF.

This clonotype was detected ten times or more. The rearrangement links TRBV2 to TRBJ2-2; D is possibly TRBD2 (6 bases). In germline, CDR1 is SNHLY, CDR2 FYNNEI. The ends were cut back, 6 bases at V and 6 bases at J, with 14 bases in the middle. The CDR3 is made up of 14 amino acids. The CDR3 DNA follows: TGTGCCAGCAGGACGGAGGGTTGGGCCGGGGAGCTGTTTTTT. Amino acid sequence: CASRTEGWAGELFF.

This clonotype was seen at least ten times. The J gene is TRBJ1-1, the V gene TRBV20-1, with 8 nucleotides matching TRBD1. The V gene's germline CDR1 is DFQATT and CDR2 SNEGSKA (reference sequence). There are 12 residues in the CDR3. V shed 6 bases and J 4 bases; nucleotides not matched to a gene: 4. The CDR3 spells CSAVTGGTEAFF. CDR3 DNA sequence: TGCAGTGCGGTCACAGGGGGCACTGAAGCTTTCTTT.

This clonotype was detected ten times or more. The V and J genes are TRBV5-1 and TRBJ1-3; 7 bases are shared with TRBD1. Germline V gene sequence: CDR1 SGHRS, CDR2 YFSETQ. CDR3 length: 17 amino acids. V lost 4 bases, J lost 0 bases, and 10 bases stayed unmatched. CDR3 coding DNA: TGCGCCAGCAGCAGCACACCGACAGGGAGCTCTGGAAACACCATATATTTT. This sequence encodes CASSSTPTGSSGNTIYF.

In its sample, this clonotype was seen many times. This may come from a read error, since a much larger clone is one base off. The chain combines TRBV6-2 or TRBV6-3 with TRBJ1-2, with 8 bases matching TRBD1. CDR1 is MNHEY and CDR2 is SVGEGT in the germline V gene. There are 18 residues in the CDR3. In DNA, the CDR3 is TGTGCCGGCAGTTACGTGACAGGGGATTGGTATTCTACCTATGGCTACACCTTC. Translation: CAGSYVTGDWYSTYGYTF.

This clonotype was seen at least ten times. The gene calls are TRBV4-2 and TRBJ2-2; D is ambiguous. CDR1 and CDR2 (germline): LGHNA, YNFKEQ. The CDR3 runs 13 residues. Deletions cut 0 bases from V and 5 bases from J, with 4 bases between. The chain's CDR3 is CASSQDGTGELFF. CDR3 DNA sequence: TGTGCCAGCAGCCAAGATGGAACCGGGGAGCTGTTTTTT.

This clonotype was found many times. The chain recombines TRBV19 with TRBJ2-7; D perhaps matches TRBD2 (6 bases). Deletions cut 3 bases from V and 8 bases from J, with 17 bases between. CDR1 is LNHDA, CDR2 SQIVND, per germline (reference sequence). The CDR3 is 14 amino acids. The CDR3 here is CASSIVGGEYKQYF. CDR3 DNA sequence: TGTGCCAGTAGTATCGTGGGAGGCGAGTATAAGCAGTACTTC.

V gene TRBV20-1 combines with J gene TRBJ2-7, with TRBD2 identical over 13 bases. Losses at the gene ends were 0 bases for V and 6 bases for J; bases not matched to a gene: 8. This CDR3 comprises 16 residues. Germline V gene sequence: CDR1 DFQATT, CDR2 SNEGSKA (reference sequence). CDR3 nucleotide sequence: TGCAGTGCTAGAGATTATAGGACTAGCGGGAGAGGCGAGCAGTACTTC. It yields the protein CSARDYRTSGRGEQYF.

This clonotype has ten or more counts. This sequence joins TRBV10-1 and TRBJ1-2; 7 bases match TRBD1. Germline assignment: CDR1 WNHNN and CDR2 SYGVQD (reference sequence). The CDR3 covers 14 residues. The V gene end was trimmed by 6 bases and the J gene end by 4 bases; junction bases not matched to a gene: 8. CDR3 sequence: CASSRGAGGYGYTF. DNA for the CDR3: TGCGCCAGCAGCCGGGGCGCAGGGGGCTATGGCTACACCTTC.

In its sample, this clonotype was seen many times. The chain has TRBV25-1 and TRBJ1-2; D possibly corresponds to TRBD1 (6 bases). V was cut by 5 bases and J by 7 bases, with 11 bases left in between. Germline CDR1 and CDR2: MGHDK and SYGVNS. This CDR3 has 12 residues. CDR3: CASSTGYGGYTF. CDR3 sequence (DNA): TGTGCCAGCAGTACAGGGTATGGTGGCTACACCTTC.

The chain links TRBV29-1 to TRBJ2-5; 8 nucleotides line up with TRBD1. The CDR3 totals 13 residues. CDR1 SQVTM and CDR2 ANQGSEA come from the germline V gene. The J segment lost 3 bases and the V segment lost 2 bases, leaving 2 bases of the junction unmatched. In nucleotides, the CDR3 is TGCAGCGTTGAAAGGGACAGGAAAGAGACCCAGTACTTC. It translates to CSVERDRKETQYF.

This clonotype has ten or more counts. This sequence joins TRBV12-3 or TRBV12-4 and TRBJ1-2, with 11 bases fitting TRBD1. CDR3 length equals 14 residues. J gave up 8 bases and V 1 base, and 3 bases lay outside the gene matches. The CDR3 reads CASSLGGQGGGYTF. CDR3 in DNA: TGTGCCAGCAGTTTAGGGGGACAGGGGGGCGGCTACACCTTC.

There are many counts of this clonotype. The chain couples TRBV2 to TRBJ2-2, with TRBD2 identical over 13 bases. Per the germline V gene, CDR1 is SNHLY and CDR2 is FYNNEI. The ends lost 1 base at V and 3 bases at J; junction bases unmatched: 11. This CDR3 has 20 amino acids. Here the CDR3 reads CASSEGELAGGYVDTGELFF. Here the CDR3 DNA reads TGTGCCAGCAGTGAAGGAGAACTAGCGGGAGGGTACGTTGACACCGGGGAGCTGTTTTTT.

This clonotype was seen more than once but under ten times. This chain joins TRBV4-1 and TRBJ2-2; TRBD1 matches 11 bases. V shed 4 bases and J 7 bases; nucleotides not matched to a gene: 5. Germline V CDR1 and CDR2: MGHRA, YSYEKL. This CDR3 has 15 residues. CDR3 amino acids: CASSRTGGSVGELFF. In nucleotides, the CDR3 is TGCGCCAGCAGCCGGACAGGGGGCTCGGTCGGGGAGCTGTTTTTT.

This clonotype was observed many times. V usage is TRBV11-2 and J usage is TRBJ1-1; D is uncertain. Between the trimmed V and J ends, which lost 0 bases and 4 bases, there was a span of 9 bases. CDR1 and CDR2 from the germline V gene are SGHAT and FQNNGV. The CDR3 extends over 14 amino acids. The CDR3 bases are TGTGCCAGCAGCTTAGATCCCCGGGGCACTGAAGCTTTCTTT. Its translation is CASSLDPRGTEAFF.